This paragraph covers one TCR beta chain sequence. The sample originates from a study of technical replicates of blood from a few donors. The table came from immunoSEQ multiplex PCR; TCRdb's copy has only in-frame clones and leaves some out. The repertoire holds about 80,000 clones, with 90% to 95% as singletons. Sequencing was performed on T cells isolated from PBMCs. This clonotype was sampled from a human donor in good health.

The CDR3 region is CASSLNAASSGNTIYF. The CDR3 nucleotides read TGTGCCAGCAGCTTAAACGCCGCTAGCTCTGGAAACACCATATATTTT. The chain has TRBV7-3 and TRBJ1-3; D is uncertain. The CDR3 is 16 residues long. CDR1 and CDR2 (germline): SGHTA, FQGTGA. Trimming pared 1 base from V and 0 bases from J, leaving 10 bases between.